This T cell receptor (beta chain) was recovered during a study of shared clonotypes between healthy human individuals. Libraries were prepared by immunoSEQ multiplex PCR; TCRdb keeps only in-frame clonotypes and omits some of them. The table includes hundreds of thousands of clones, 74% detected once. General observations from the study: For naive CD4 cells, 5% to 6.5% of clonotypes were shared across a handful of donors. In general, naive subsets displayed greater estimated richness than memory subsets did.

This CDR3 comprises 15 residues. Losses at the gene ends were 6 bases for V and 3 bases for J; bases not matched to a gene: 7. CDR1 and CDR2 (germline): SQVTM, ANQGSEA. In the case of this clone: Its target is not known.

Sequencing input: memory CD4+ T cells sorted from blood. Subset given: CD45RA-negative fraction. The TCR sequence derives from a man aged 30 to 39 in good health. This chain joins TRBV29-1 and TRBJ2-7; the match to TRBD2 covers 14 bases. CDR3 sequence (DNA): TGCAGCGTCGAGGGGACTAGCGGGAGCTACTACGAGCAGTACTTC. The encoded protein is CSVEGTSGSYYEQYF.